The 32 T cell receptor beta chains listed next were all sequenced from one sample in a study of T cell repertoires in cytomegalovirus infection. One entry per CDR3 protein, called by TCRdb with MiXCR from the reads. The table lists more than 250,000 distinct CDR3 sequences, about 25% of them singletons, with about an eighth in the top ten. Their specific antigens are unknown. The input for sequencing was cultured PBMCs, taken from culture after CMV antigen stimulation. The source of these receptors is a human donor in good health (CMV status not recorded). Some clones in this sample may be carry-over from other donors' samples.

This clonotype was seen many times. This chain joins TRBV11-2 and TRBJ2-3; 8 nucleotides match TRBD2. The V gene's germline CDR1 is SGHAT and CDR2 FQNNGV. J lost 0 bases, V lost 7 bases, and 6 bases had no gene match. The CDR3 sequence is 15 residues long. CDR3 residues: CASTLGGGSTDTQYF. CDR3 bases: TGTGCCAGCACCCTCGGCGGGGGGAGCACAGATACGCAGTATTTT.

In this sample, this clonotype turned up many times. This rearrangement joins TRBV7-2 to TRBJ1-1; D not certain. CDR3 size: 15 residues. V lost 5 bases and J lost 3, with 16 bases in between. From germline, CDR1 is SGHTA and CDR2 FQGNSA. The CDR3 bases are TGTGCCAGCAGCCCGGTTGGGATTTTGGACACTGAAGCTTTCTTT. It translates to CASSPVGILDTEAFF.

This chain joins TRBV4-1 and TRBJ2-3; TRBD2 is a possible D gene (6 bases). The CDR3 covers 17 residues. The ends were cut back, 0 bases at V and 0 bases at J, with 13 bases in the middle. Germline V gene data show CDR1 as MGHRA and CDR2 as YSYEKL. CDR3 residues: CASSQDSLASSTDTQYF. The CDR3 coding sequence is TGCGCCAGCAGCCAAGATTCCCTAGCGTCTAGCACAGATACGCAGTATTTT.

This clonotype was counted a few times. The chain joins TRBV12-3 or TRBV12-4 to TRBJ1-1; a possible D gene is TRBD1 (5 bases). V gave up 2 bases and J gave up 3 bases, with 10 bases separating them. The CDR3 has 14 residues. CDR3 sequence: CASSLSRAYTEAFF. The CDR3 DNA follows: TGTGCCAGCAGTTTAAGCAGGGCCTACACTGAAGCTTTCTTT.

This clonotype appeared a few times. The V call is TRBV7-9, the J call TRBJ1-2, with D maybe TRBD1 (5 bases). The CDR3 totals 16 residues. Trimming cost V 1 base and J 4 bases, with 16 bases left between them. The germline CDR1 and CDR2 sequences are SEHNR and FQNEAQ (reference sequence). The CDR3 spells CASSLGFGARLYGYTF. The CDR3 bases are TGTGCCAGCAGCTTAGGGTTCGGGGCCCGGCTCTATGGCTACACCTTC.

The CDR3, as DNA: TGTGCCACCTCCTCGGGATCGAACACCGGGGAGCTGTTTTTT. This translates into CATSSGSNTGELFF. The chain recombines TRBV11-1 with TRBJ2-2; TRBD2 is a possible D gene (5 bases). V lost 10 bases and J lost 0, with 12 bases in between. CDR3 length: 14 residues. Looked up from germline, CDR1 is SGHAT and CDR2 is FQDESV (reference sequence).

The chain recombines TRBV20-1 with TRBJ2-3, with 9 bases matching TRBD2. The germline V gene has CDR1 DFQATT and CDR2 SNEGSKA (reference sequence). This CDR3 comprises 16 residues. With 1 base clipped from V and 4 bases from J, the junction kept 9 bases outside the gene matches. CDR3 in amino acids: CSARGGASGNADTQYF. The CDR3 nucleotides are TGCAGTGCTAGAGGTGGGGCTAGCGGGAATGCAGATACGCAGTATTTT.

This clonotype was detected a few times. The J gene is TRBJ1-3, the V gene TRBV11-2, with 8 bases lining up with TRBD1. Germline V gene sequence: CDR1 SGHAT, CDR2 FQNNGV. V lost 5 bases, J lost 4 bases, and 7 bases stayed unmatched. The CDR3 has 15 residues. CDR3 protein: CASSRTGGAGNTIYF. The CDR3 region has the DNA TGTGCCAGCAGCCGAACAGGGGGAGCCGGAAACACCATATATTTT.

J is TRBJ2-3 and V is TRBV7-8, with D hard to call. The V gene's germline CDR1 is SGHVS and CDR2 FQNEAQ. V was clipped by 5 bases and J by 4 bases, with 10 bases between them. The CDR3 has 13 residues. The CDR3 protein is CASSPPNADTQYF. CDR3 nucleotides: TGTGCCAGCAGCCCCCCTAACGCAGATACGCAGTATTTT.

This clonotype came up many times. CDR3 region: CASSGTIGTGVSNQPQHF. DNA for the CDR3: TGTGCCAGCAGTGGCACGATAGGGACAGGGGTTTCCAATCAGCCCCAGCATTTT. The chain uses TRBV6-1 and TRBJ1-5, with 10 bases matching TRBD1. The CDR3 sequence is 18 residues long. J was trimmed by 3 bases and V by 4 bases; bases with no gene match: 12. The germline V gene encodes CDR1 MNHNS and CDR2 SASEGT.

This clonotype occurred a few times. The rearrangement uses TRBV28 and TRBJ2-5; no firm D call. Germline V gene data show CDR1 as MDHEN and CDR2 as SYDVKM. The CDR3 has 11 amino acids. V lost 3 bases and J 7 bases, leaving 6 bases between the germline ends. The CDR3 spells CASSLKVTQYF. The DNA for the CDR3 is TGTGCCAGCAGTTTGAAAGTGACCCAGTACTTC.

Concerning this clonotype itself: Germline and junction disagree at one end, which may indicate a read error. The chain recombines TRBV7-2 with TRBJ1-2; D is perhaps TRBD1 (6 bases). Per germline, CDR1 SGHTA and CDR2 FQGNSA. The CDR3 has 13 residues. DNA for the CDR3: TGTGCCAGCAGCTTAGCGGGTCGGGGGGCACGGAAGTTC. Translation gives CASSLAGRGARKF.

The chain carries TRBV6-5 and TRBJ1-1, with D uncertain. The CDR3 is 15 residues long. With 0 bases removed from V and 0 bases from J, the gap between germline ends came to 8 bases. The germline V gene has CDR1 MNHEY and CDR2 SVGAGI. CDR3 bases: TGTGCCAGCAGTTACTCGCGGGCCATGAACACTGAAGCTTTCTTT. It specifies CASSYSRAMNTEAFF.

This clonotype was seen a handful of times. This chain links TRBV6-5 with TRBJ1-5; TRBD1 agrees at 8 bases. Trimming at V came to 6 bases and at J to 2 bases, leaving 9 bases not matched to a gene. The CDR3 is made up of 16 amino acids. Germline CDR1 and CDR2: MNHEY and SVGAGI. CDR3 in DNA: TGTGCCAGCAGAAACGCAGGGGGCGGTCGCAATCAGCCCCAGCATTTT. Amino acid sequence: CASRNAGGGRNQPQHF.

This chain uses TRBV2 with TRBJ2-3, with D unresolved. The CDR3 contains 13 residues. The germline CDR1 and CDR2 sequences are SNHLY and FYNNEI. V gave up 4 bases and J gave up 0 bases, with 5 bases separating them. CDR3 in amino acids: CASSAASTDTQYF. CDR3 coding DNA: TGTGCCAGCAGTGCTGCTAGCACAGATACGCAGTATTTT.

This rearrangement joins TRBV2 to TRBJ1-1; D gene ambiguous. V was trimmed by 8 bases and J by 1 base, leaving 14 bases between them. CDR3 size: 14 residues. Germline loops: CDR1 SNHLY, CDR2 FYNNEI. DNA of the CDR3: TGTGCCAGCGGCAGGTCGGAAGCGAACACTGAAGCTTTCTTT. Amino acids: CASGRSEANTEAFF.

The rearrangement uses TRBV29-1 and TRBJ1-1; no reliable D call. V was cut by 4 bases and J by 0 bases, with 9 bases left in between. CDR1 and CDR2 from the germline V gene are SQVTM and ANQGSEA. This CDR3 has 13 residues. The CDR3 DNA reads TGCAGCGTTGTATTAGGCATGAACACTGAAGCTTTCTTT. It is translated as CSVVLGMNTEAFF.

V gene TRBV7-9 combines with J gene TRBJ2-5, with 9 bases matching TRBD1. V lost 3 bases and J lost 8; bases outside the gene matches: 4. The germline CDR1 and CDR2 sequences are SEHNR and FQNEAQ (reference sequence). This CDR3 contains 13 residues. CDR3 sequence: CASSLDRGVTQYF. CDR3 DNA sequence: TGTGCCAGCAGCTTGGACAGGGGAGTTACCCAGTACTTC.

The J gene is TRBJ2-5, the V gene TRBV5-4; weak D call: TRBD2 (6 bases). The CDR3 runs to 16 residues. Germline lookup yields CDR1 SGHNT and CDR2 YYREEE (reference sequence). Trimming took 4 bases from V and 4 from J, leaving 20 bases between them. The CDR3 reads CASSRPEGRSAETQYF. The CDR3 DNA reads TGTGCCAGCAGCCGCCCTGAAGGGAGGTCGGCAGAGACCCAGTACTTC. Variable domain in full (rest from reference TRBV5-4 and TRBJ2-5): ETGVTQSPTHLIKTRGQQVTLRCSSQSGHNTVSWYQQALGQGPQFIFQYYREEENGRGNFPPRFSGLQFPNYSSELNVNALELDDSALYLCASSRPEGRSAETQYFGPGTRLLVL.

This chain links TRBV16 with TRBJ2-7; a possible D gene is TRBD1 (5 bases). Germline-derived CDR1 and CDR2 are KGHSY and FQNENV. V lost 7 bases and J lost 2, with 15 bases in between. The CDR3 consists of 14 residues. The CDR3 here is CASTPRTPTYEQYF. In nucleotides, the CDR3 is TGTGCCAGCACCCCACGGACACCTACCTACGAGCAGTACTTC.

J is TRBJ2-7 and V is TRBV7-9; 7 bases are a match to TRBD1. V gave up 5 bases and J gave up 7 bases; unmatched junction bases: 8. The CDR3 has 13 residues. Per the germline V gene, CDR1 is SEHNR and CDR2 is FQNEAQ (reference sequence). Written as DNA, the CDR3 is TGTGCCAGCAGCCAGAAGGACAGGAGGGAGCAGTACTTC. Encoded protein: CASSQKDRREQYF.

The chain employs TRBV6-8 and TRBJ2-1; 9 bases are a match to TRBD2. J lost 7 bases, V lost 2 bases, and 6 bases had no gene match. This CDR3 comprises 15 residues. Looked up from germline, CDR1 is MNHGY and CDR2 is SAAAGT. This chain's CDR3 is CASSYVAGVKNEQFF. In nucleotides, the CDR3 is TGTGCCAGCAGTTACGTAGCGGGAGTTAAGAATGAGCAGTTCTTC.

The chain employs TRBV6-1 and TRBJ1-1, with D tentatively TRBD1 (5 bases). In germline, CDR1 is MNHNS, CDR2 SASEGT. Trimming pared 5 bases from V and 5 bases from J, leaving 12 bases between. The CDR3 extends over 13 amino acids. This CDR3 is CASSTHRWTEAFF. The CDR3, as DNA: TGTGCCAGCAGTACTCACAGGTGGACTGAAGCTTTCTTT.

This clonotype was picked up a small number of times. The chain combines TRBV27 with TRBJ2-7, with 8 positions matching TRBD2. CDR3 size: 15 residues. The germline V gene has CDR1 MNHEY and CDR2 SMNVEV (reference sequence). V dropped 3 bases and J dropped 2; count of bases not matched to a gene: 6. This CDR3 is CASSFWLAGPYEQYF. CDR3 coding DNA: TGTGCCAGCAGTTTTTGGCTAGCGGGCCCCTACGAGCAGTACTTC.

This clonotype was detected a few times. This chain joins TRBV20-1 and TRBJ2-7; weak D call: TRBD1 (5 bases). Trimming shortened V by 0 bases and J by 3 bases, and 12 bases separated the two germline ends. Germline CDR1 reads DFQATT; CDR2 reads SNEGSKA (reference sequence). This CDR3 is 14 amino acids long. CDR3 coding DNA: TGCAGTGCTAGAGATTACGGCAGGGTCTACGAGCAGTACTTC. Protein sequence: CSARDYGRVYEQYF.

This chain joins TRBV20-1 and TRBJ2-5; D may be TRBD1 or TRBD2 (5 bases each). V lost 5 bases and J lost 1, with 17 bases in between. CDR1 is DFQATT, CDR2 SNEGSKA, per germline (reference sequence). CDR3 length: 15 amino acids. The CDR3 DNA sequence: TGCAGTGCTTGGAGGACATCCCCCCTCCAAGAGACCCAGTACTTC. This gives the protein CSAWRTSPLQETQYF.

The chain combines TRBV27 with TRBJ1-2; 8 bases match TRBD1. This CDR3 is built from 19 residues. Trimming removed 5 bases from V and 8 bases from J; junction bases left unmatched: 25. Germline assignment: CDR1 MNHEY and CDR2 SMNVEV (reference sequence). The chain's CDR3 is CASSPSQSSGGARRYGYTF. The CDR3 bases are TGTGCCAGCAGTCCCAGCCAATCCTCAGGGGGCGCGAGGAGATACGGCTACACCTTC.

The rearrangement links TRBV13 to TRBJ2-4; D ambiguous. From germline, CDR1 is PRHDT and CDR2 FYEKMQ (reference sequence). The CDR3 extends over 13 amino acids. V shed 6 bases and J shed 7 bases, with 13 bases lying between them. CDR3 in amino acids: CASRPKGFNIQYF. The CDR3 bases are TGTGCCAGCAGGCCCAAAGGTTTCAACATTCAGTACTTC.

This clonotype appeared a few times. One end of the junction does not line up with germline, which may come from a read error. This chain uses TRBV6-5 with TRBJ1-1, with D possibly being TRBD1 (5 bases). Germline V gene data show CDR1 as MNHEY and CDR2 as SVGAGI. The CDR3 contains 11 residues. The CDR3 DNA is TGTGCCACCAGTGACAGTCTTGCCGCTTTCTTT. It translates to CATSDSLAAFF.

The sample holds a few counts of this clonotype. The V and J genes are TRBV4-1 and TRBJ2-1; the D gene is possibly TRBD2 (5 bases). Trimming took off 3 bases at V and 2 bases at J, with 8 bases between the two ends. The CDR3 has 14 residues. CDR1 and CDR2 from the germline V gene are MGHRA and YSYEKL. CDR3 in DNA: TGCGCCAGCAGCCACGTTAGCGCCTACAATGAGCAGTTCTTC. As protein: CASSHVSAYNEQFF.

The chain carries TRBV20-1 and TRBJ2-4; TRBD1 or TRBD2 may be the D gene (5 bases each). Per germline, CDR1 DFQATT and CDR2 SNEGSKA (reference sequence). V shed 0 bases and J shed 7 bases, with 7 bases lying between them. The CDR3 covers 12 residues. The CDR3 DNA reads TGCAGTGCTAGAGATTGGGGGAACATTCAGTACTTC. The encoded protein is CSARDWGNIQYF.

The V gene is TRBV12-3 or TRBV12-4, the J gene TRBJ2-6; D ambiguous. V gave up 4 bases and J gave up 3 bases, with 7 bases separating them. This CDR3 spans 14 amino acids. CDR3 nucleotide sequence: TGTGCCAGCAGTTGGAAGGGTGGGGCCAACGTCCTGACTTTC. It is translated as CASSWKGGANVLTF.